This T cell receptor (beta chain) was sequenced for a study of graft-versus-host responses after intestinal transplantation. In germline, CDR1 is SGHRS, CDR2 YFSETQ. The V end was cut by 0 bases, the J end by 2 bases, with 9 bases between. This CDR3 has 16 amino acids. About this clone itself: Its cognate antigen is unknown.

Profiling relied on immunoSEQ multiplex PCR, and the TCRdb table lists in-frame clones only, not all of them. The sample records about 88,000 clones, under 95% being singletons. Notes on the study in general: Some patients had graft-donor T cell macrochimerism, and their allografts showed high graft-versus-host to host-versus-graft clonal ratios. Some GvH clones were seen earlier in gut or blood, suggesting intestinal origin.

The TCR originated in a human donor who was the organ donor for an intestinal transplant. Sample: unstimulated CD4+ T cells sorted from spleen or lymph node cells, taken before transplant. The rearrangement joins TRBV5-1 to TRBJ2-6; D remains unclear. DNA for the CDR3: TGCGCCAGCAGCTTGGTTGAGGCCCCTGGGGCCAACGTCCTGACTTTC. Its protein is CASSLVEAPGANVLTF.